This T cell receptor beta chain was retrieved from a study of blood T cell repertoires in COVID-19. Across the study: The samples span acute and convalescent COVID-19 from the United States, Italy and Spain. Sources were T cells, B-cell-depleted T cells, or PBMCs; the material itself was cDNA or gDNA.

Profiled with immunoSEQ multiplex PCR; TCRdb holds only in-frame clones, not every one. The sample has 120,000 or so clones, roughly 90% seen once. V lost 5 bases and J 1 base, leaving 11 bases between the germline ends. Germline loops: CDR1 SGHVS, CDR2 FQNEAQ. The CDR3 is 14 amino acids. Specimen: peripheral blood. This chain connects TRBV7-8 to TRBJ1-1; D possibly corresponds to TRBD1 (5 bases). This receptor was obtained from a man in his forties or fifties with acute or convalescent COVID-19. CDR3 DNA: TGTGCCAGCAGCCTCGAAAGGGGGAACACTGAAGCTTTCTTT. Encoded protein: CASSLERGNTEAFF.